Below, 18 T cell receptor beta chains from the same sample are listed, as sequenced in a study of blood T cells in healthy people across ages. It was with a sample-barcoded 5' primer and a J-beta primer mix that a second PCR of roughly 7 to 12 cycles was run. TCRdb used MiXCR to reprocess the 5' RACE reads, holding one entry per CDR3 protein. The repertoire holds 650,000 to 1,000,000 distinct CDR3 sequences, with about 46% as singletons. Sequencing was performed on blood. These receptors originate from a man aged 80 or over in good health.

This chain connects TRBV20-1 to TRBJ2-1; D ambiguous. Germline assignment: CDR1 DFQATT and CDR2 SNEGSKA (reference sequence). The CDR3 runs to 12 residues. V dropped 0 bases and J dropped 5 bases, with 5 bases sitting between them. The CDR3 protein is CSARDYHNEQFF. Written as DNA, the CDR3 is TGCAGTGCTAGAGACTACCACAATGAGCAGTTCTTC.

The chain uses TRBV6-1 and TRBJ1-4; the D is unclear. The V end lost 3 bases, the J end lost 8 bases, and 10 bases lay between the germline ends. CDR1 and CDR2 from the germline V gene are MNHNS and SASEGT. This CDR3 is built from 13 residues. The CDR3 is CASSDGIGEKLFF. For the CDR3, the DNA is TGTGCCAGCAGTGACGGTATAGGGGAAAAACTGTTTTTT.

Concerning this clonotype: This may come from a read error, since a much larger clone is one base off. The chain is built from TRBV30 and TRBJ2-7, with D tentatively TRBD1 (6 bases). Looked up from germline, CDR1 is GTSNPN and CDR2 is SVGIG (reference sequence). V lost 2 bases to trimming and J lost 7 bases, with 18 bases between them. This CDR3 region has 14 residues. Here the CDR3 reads CAWSRGGPNGEQYF. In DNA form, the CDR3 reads TGTGCCTGGAGTCGAGGGGGACCAAACGGGGAGCAGTACTTC.

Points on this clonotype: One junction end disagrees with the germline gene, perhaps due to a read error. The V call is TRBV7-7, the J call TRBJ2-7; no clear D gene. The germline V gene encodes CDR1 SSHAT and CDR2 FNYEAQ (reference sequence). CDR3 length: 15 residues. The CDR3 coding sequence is TGTGCTAGCAGCTTCGGGCCAGCAAGTAACTACGAGCAGTACTTC. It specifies CASSFGPASNYEQYF.

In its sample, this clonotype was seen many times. The CDR3 here is CASSYDRGGPNRPYTF. CDR3 DNA: TGTGCCAGCAGTTACGACAGGGGTGGCCCAAACCGCCCCTACACCTTC. The chain recombines TRBV6-6 with TRBJ1-2, with 8 bases lining up with TRBD1. This CDR3 is built from 16 residues. Germline trimming cut 2 bases from V and 10 bases from J; bases unmatched to any gene: 15. CDR1 and CDR2 (germline): MNHNY, SVGAGI (reference sequence).

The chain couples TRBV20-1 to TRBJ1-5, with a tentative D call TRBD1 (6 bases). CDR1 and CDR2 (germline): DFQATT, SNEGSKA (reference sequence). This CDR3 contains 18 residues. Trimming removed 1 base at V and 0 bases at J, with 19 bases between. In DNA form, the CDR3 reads TGCAGTGCTAGAGTGGCGGCAGGGGTCACCTATAGCAATCAGCCCCAGCATTTT. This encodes CSARVAAGVTYSNQPQHF.

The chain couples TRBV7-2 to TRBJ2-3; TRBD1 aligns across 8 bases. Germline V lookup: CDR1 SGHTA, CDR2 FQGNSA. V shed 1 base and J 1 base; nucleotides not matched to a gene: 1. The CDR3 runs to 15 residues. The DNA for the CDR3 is TGTGCCAGCAGCTTAGAGGACAGGGGCACAGATACGCAGTATTTT. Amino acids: CASSLEDRGTDTQYF.

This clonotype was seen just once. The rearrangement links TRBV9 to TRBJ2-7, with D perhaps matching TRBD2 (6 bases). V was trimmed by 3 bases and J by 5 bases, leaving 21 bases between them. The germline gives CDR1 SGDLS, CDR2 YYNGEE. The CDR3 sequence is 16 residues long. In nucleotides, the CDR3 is TGTGCCAGCAGCGCAGTCCCCGGGACTCAGACCCACGAGCAGTACTTC. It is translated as CASSAVPGTQTHEQYF.

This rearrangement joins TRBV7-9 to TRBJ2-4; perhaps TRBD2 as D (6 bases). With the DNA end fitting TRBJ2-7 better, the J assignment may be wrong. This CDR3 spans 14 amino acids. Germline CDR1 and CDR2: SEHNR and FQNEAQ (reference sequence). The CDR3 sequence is CARTGLRLSYEQYF. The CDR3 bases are TGTGCCAGAACGGGACTCCGTTTATCCTACGAGCAGTACTTC.

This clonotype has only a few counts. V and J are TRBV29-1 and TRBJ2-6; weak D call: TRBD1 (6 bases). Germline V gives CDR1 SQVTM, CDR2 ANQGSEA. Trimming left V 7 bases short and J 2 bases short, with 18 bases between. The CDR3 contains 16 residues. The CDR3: CSATEPGVTGANVLTF. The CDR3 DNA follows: TGCAGCGCTACAGAGCCAGGGGTGACTGGGGCCAACGTCCTGACTTTC.

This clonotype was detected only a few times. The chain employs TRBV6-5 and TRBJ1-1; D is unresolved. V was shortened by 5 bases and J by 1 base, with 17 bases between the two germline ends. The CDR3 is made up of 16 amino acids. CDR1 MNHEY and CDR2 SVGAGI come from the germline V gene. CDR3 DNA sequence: TGTGCCAGCAGTCCCCCTGGGGTGGCCCCGAACACTGAAGCTTTCTTT. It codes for CASSPPGVAPNTEAFF.

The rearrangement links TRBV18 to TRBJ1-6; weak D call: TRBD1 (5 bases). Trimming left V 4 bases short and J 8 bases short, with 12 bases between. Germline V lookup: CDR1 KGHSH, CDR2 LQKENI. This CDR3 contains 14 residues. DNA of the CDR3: TGTGCCAGCTCACTAACACGAGGGGATTCACCCCTCCACTTT. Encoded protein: CASSLTRGDSPLHF.

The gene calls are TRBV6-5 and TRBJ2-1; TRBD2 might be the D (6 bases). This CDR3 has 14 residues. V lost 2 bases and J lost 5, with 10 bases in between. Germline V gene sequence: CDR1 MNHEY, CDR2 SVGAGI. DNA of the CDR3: TGTGCCAGCAGTTACGGGGTAGCGGACAATGAGCAGTTCTTC. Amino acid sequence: CASSYGVADNEQFF.

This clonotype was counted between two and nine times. In DNA, the CDR3 is TGTGCCACCAGCAGAGATCACCCGGGGCTCTCCTACGAGCAGTACTTC. Its translation: CATSRDHPGLSYEQYF. The V call is TRBV15, the J call TRBJ2-7; D possibly uses TRBD1 or TRBD2 (5 bases each). V lost 0 bases and J lost 0, with 12 bases in between. This CDR3 comprises 16 residues. Germline V CDR1 and CDR2: LNHNV, YYDKDF (reference sequence).

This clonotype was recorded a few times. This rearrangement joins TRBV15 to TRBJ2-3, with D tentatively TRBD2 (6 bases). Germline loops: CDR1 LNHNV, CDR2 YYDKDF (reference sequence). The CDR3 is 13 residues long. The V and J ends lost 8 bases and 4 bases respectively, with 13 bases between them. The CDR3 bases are TGTGCCACCGCCGGGACTCCGGCAGATACGCAGTATTTT. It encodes CATAGTPADTQYF.

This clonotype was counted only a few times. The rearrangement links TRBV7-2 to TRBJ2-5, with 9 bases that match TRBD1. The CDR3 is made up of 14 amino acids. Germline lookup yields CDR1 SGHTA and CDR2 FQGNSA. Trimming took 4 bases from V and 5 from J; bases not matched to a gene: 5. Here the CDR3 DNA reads TGTGCCAGCAGCTCGACAGGGGGGATGGAGACCCAGTACTTC. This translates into CASSSTGGMETQYF.

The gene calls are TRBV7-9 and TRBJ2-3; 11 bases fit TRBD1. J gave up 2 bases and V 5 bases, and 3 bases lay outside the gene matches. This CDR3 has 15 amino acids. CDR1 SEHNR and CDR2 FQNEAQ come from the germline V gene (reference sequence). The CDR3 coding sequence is TGTGCCAGCAGCCAGGGACAGGGGGACACAGATACGCAGTATTTT. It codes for CASSQGQGDTDTQYF.

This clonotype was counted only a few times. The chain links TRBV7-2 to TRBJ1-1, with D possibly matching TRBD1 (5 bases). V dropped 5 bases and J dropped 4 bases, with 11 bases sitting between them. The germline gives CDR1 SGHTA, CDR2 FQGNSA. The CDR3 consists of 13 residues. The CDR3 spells CASSAPGSTEAFF. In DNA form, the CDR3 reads TGTGCCAGCAGCGCTCCAGGGTCCACTGAAGCTTTCTTT.